The TCR beta chain described here comes from a study of T cell responses to AZD1222 COVID-19 vaccine. The germline V gene encodes CDR1 SGHTA and CDR2 FQGTGA. J lost 7 bases, V lost 6 bases, and 6 bases had no gene match. This CDR3 contains 13 residues. Sequencing was performed with immunoSEQ multiplex PCR; in TCRdb, only in-frame clones are kept and a portion is missing. The data show about 76,000 clones, about nine tenths seen once. The sample in question was peripheral blood, obtained on day 0 of AZD1222 vaccination. This clonotype originated in an adult in good health. This sequence joins TRBV7-3 and TRBJ2-7, with 10 bases aligning to TRBD2. The CDR3 region is CASSPSGSWEQYF. The CDR3 DNA sequence: TGTGCCAGCAGTCCTAGCGGGAGTTGGGAGCAGTACTTC.